These 29 T cell receptor beta chains share one sample of origin, sequenced in a study of blood T cell repertoires in COVID-19. TCRdb's copy holds only in-frame clones and misses some; the assay was immunoSEQ multiplex PCR. The sample has 170,000 or so clones; about 86% are singletons. The sequenced sample was peripheral blood. The receptor set was obtained from a woman aged 18-29 years who had recovered from COVID-19.

The rearrangement uses TRBV24-1 and TRBJ2-2, with TRBD1 as a possible D gene (5 bases). In germline, CDR1 is KGHDR, CDR2 SFDVKD. The V end was cut by 4 bases, the J end by 0 bases, with 23 bases between. This CDR3 is 20 amino acids long. The CDR3 region is CATSDLDKLDSLTNTGELFF. The CDR3 nucleotides read TGTGCCACCAGTGACCTGGATAAGTTAGACAGTCTAACGAACACCGGGGAGCTGTTTTTT.

V usage is TRBV6-9 and J usage is TRBJ1-2, with a possible D match to TRBD1 (5 bases). The CDR3 totals 13 residues. Trimming cost V 11 bases and J 4 bases, with 17 bases left between them. Germline CDR1 reads MNHGY; CDR2 reads SVAAGI. CDR3 nucleotides: TGTGCCCGCAAACAGGATAAGTTCTATGGCTACACCTTC. Translated, it gives CARKQDKFYGYTF.

In this sample, this clone turned up a few times. The chain carries TRBV7-2 and TRBJ1-2; 8 bases fit TRBD1. Trimming cost V 1 base and J 3 bases; bases outside gene matches: 4. This CDR3 has 15 amino acids. Per germline, CDR1 SGHTA and CDR2 FQGNSA. Written as DNA, the CDR3 is TGTGCCAGCAGCTTAGTGGTACAGGGGGACTATGGCTACACCTTC. The encoded protein is CASSLVVQGDYGYTF.

The genes are TRBV6-2 or TRBV6-3 and TRBJ2-1; D possibly corresponds to TRBD2 (5 bases). There are 14 residues in the CDR3. V was trimmed by 5 bases and J by 8 bases, leaving 16 bases between them. Germline V CDR1 and CDR2: MNHEY, SVGEGT. The DNA of the CDR3 is TGTGCCAGCAGTGAGGGTTCGGAGATCGATGAGCAGTTCTTC. Amino acids: CASSEGSEIDEQFF.

V and J are TRBV10-3 and TRBJ1-4, with TRBD1 matching over 7 bases. This CDR3 has 14 amino acids. V shed 5 bases, J shed 5 bases, and the junction held 5 bases outside the gene matches. The germline CDR1 and CDR2 sequences are ENHRY and SYGVKD. This CDR3 reads CAISQDRQNEKLFF. In DNA, the CDR3 is TGTGCCATCAGTCAGGACAGGCAAAATGAAAAACTGTTTTTT.

The chain couples TRBV18 to TRBJ1-2; TRBD1 agrees at 12 bases. The CDR3 has 16 residues. V trimming: 2 bases; J trimming: 7 bases; junction bases outside the gene matches: 8. Germline V gives CDR1 KGHSH, CDR2 LQKENI. The DNA for the CDR3 is TGTGCCAGCTCACCAGTCCCGGGACAGGGGGCGCGTGGCTACACCTTC. It specifies CASSPVPGQGARGYTF.

This clone was recorded only once. The genes are TRBV3-1 (or the pseudogene TRBV3-2) and TRBJ1-2; 11 positions agree with TRBD1. The CDR3 is made up of 15 amino acids. V shed 4 bases and J 4 bases; nucleotides not matched to a gene: 5. Germline CDR1 and CDR2: LGHDT and YNNKEL (reference sequence). Here the CDR3 reads CASSPHGTGGYGYTF. The CDR3 DNA follows: TGTGCCAGCAGCCCCCATGGGACAGGGGGCTATGGCTACACCTTC.

This chain joins TRBV6-6 and TRBJ2-7, with 11 bases aligning to TRBD1. Trimming removed 6 bases from V and 5 bases from J; junction bases left unmatched: 6. The germline gives CDR1 MNHNY, CDR2 SVGAGI (reference sequence). This CDR3 has 14 amino acids. CDR3: CASRGQGGVNEQYF. CDR3 sequence (DNA): TGTGCCAGCAGGGGACAGGGGGGTGTCAACGAGCAGTACTTC.

The chain uses TRBV18 and TRBJ1-4; D perhaps matches TRBD1 (5 bases). CDR3 length equals 16 residues. The V gene lost 4 bases and the J gene lost 8 bases, with 20 bases spanning the gap. CDR1 and CDR2 from the germline V gene are KGHSH and LQKENI. Written as DNA, the CDR3 is TGTGCCAGCTCACTCAGACAGTCCCGTAACGGAGAAAAACTGTTTTTT. Encoded protein: CASSLRQSRNGEKLFF.

The chain recombines TRBV2 with TRBJ2-2; 7 bases align to TRBD1. The CDR3 runs 14 residues. V trimming: 6 bases; J trimming: 1 base; junction bases outside the gene matches: 2. CDR1 is SNHLY and CDR2 is FYNNEI in the germline V gene. CDR3 protein: CASRRGRNTGELFF. The CDR3 DNA sequence: TGTGCCAGCAGGAGGGGGCGGAACACCGGGGAGCTGTTTTTT.

The chain has TRBV5-1 and TRBJ1-6, with D possibly being TRBD1 (6 bases). Per germline, CDR1 SGHRS and CDR2 YFSETQ. Trimming stripped 4 bases from V and 7 bases from J, with 9 bases between. The CDR3 consists of 13 residues. CDR3 sequence reads: CASSRTVNSPLHF. The DNA for the CDR3 is TGCGCCAGCAGCAGGACAGTCAATTCACCCCTCCACTTT.

This clone was recorded only once. The V gene is TRBV7-2, the J gene TRBJ1-5, with 10 bases aligning to TRBD1. The germline gives CDR1 SGHTA, CDR2 FQGNSA. The CDR3 consists of 16 residues. V lost 5 bases and J lost 0; bases outside the gene matches: 4. Here the CDR3 reads CASSLGTGASNQPQHF. The CDR3, as DNA: TGTGCCAGCAGCCTCGGGACAGGGGCTAGCAATCAGCCCCAGCATTTT.

The chain is built from TRBV11-3 and TRBJ2-1; 8 bases are shared with TRBD2. CDR1 is SGHNT, CDR2 YENEEA, per germline. The CDR3 contains 15 residues. V lost 5 bases, J lost 1 base, and 4 bases stayed unmatched. CDR3 nucleotides: TGTGCCAGCAGCCGCACTAGCGGATCCTACAATGAGCAGTTCTTC. Protein product: CASSRTSGSYNEQFF.

This clone appeared many times. V and J are TRBV4-2 and TRBJ2-6; no reliable D call. The V gene's germline CDR1 is LGHNA and CDR2 YNFKEQ. The CDR3 spans 15 residues. V lost 0 bases and J lost 1, with 4 bases in between. CDR3 DNA: TGTGCCAGCAGCCAAGATCATTCTGGGGCCAACGTCCTGACTTTC. Translation: CASSQDHSGANVLTF.

The chain couples TRBV7-8 to TRBJ1-6; D perhaps matches TRBD1 (6 bases). Trimming left V 5 bases short and J 5 bases short, with 10 bases between. The CDR3 is 14 residues long. CDR1 and CDR2 (germline): SGHVS, FQNEAQ. The DNA for the CDR3 is TGTGCCAGCAGCCGAGGGGGGGATAATTCACCCCTCCACTTT. Translated: CASSRGGDNSPLHF.

The chain recombines TRBV19 with TRBJ1-4, with 8 bases fitting TRBD1. V lost 8 bases to trimming and J lost 5 bases; unmatched junction nucleotides: 13. Germline V CDR1 and CDR2: LNHDA, SQIVND (reference sequence). The CDR3 sequence is 16 residues long. Here the CDR3 reads CASSLYPGQVNEKLFF. The CDR3 DNA sequence: TGTGCCAGTTCCCTTTATCCGGGACAGGTGAATGAAAAACTGTTTTTT.

The chain couples TRBV7-9 to TRBJ2-3, with 7 nucleotides matching TRBD1. CDR3 length: 15 residues. The V gene end was trimmed by 2 bases and the J gene end by 4 bases; junction bases not matched to a gene: 6. From germline, CDR1 is SEHNR and CDR2 FQNEAQ (reference sequence). The DNA of the CDR3 is TGTGCCAGCAGCTTAATAAGGGGGCGCGCAGATACGCAGTATTTT. Translation gives CASSLIRGRADTQYF.

Concerning this clone: Different DNA sequences within this sample yield the same CDR3. J is TRBJ2-1 and V is TRBV25-1; the D gene is possibly TRBD1 (5 bases). CDR1 is MGHDK and CDR2 is SYGVNS in the germline V gene. V was trimmed by 5 bases and J by 8 bases, leaving 16 bases between them. This CDR3 has 14 residues. The DNA for the CDR3 is TGTGCCAGCAGTCCGTGGCAGGGTAGCCATGAGCAGTTCTTC. It yields the protein CASSPWQGSHEQFF.

The chain joins TRBV18 to TRBJ1-5; possible D gene TRBD1, 6 bases. Between the trimmed V and J ends, which lost 2 bases and 6 bases, there was a span of 14 bases. The CDR3 extends over 15 amino acids. Germline CDR1 is KGHSH and CDR2 is LQKENI. CDR3 sequence reads: CASSPKTGFGQPQHF. The CDR3 DNA follows: TGTGCCAGCTCACCAAAGACAGGATTTGGTCAGCCCCAGCATTTT.

The rearrangement joins TRBV2 to TRBJ1-2, with unresolved D. Trimming left V 11 bases short and J 2 bases short, with 12 bases between. The CDR3 extends over 12 amino acids. Germline assignment: CDR1 SNHLY and CDR2 FYNNEI. The CDR3 sequence is CAGTRGNYGYTF. CDR3 bases: TGTGCCGGCACTAGAGGGAACTATGGCTACACCTTC.

The chain joins TRBV5-4 to TRBJ2-2, with D perhaps TRBD2 (6 bases). Germline lookup yields CDR1 SGHNT and CDR2 YYREEE (reference sequence). V was shortened by 1 base and J by 3 bases, with 10 bases between the two germline ends. The CDR3 is 15 residues long. The CDR3 here is CASSLRGSYTGELFF. Here the CDR3 DNA reads TGTGCCAGCAGCTTGCGGGGGTCCTACACCGGGGAGCTGTTTTTT.

In its sample, this clone was seen once. The gene calls are TRBV4-3 and TRBJ2-1; 8 bases match TRBD2. The length of the CDR3 is 14 residues. The trim removed 0 bases at V and 7 bases at J, leaving 2 bases unmatched. Germline lookup yields CDR1 LGHNA and CDR2 YSLEER. The CDR3 DNA follows: TGCGCCAGCAGCCAAGAAGCGGGAGATAATGAGCAGTTCTTC. Encoded protein: CASSQEAGDNEQFF.

V and J are TRBV19 and TRBJ2-2; 7 bases line up with TRBD1. The V segment lost 8 bases and the J segment 1 base; nucleotides outside the gene matches: 10. CDR3 length: 16 amino acids. CDR1 and CDR2 from the germline V gene are LNHDA and SQIVND (reference sequence). The CDR3 here is CASEDRQGVNTGELFF. The CDR3, as DNA: TGTGCCAGTGAGGACAGGCAGGGGGTGAACACCGGGGAGCTGTTTTTT.

CDR3 region: CASSLGPGAGANVLTF. CDR3 bases: TGTGCCAGCAGCTTAGGTCCAGGTGCTGGGGCCAACGTCCTGACTTTC. This chain links TRBV11-3 with TRBJ2-6, with D hard to call. Germline CDR1 and CDR2: SGHNT and YENEEA. Trimming removed 1 base from V and 2 bases from J, with 9 bases in between. The CDR3 is 16 residues long.

The CDR3 region is CASSLAGGYGYTF. For the CDR3, the DNA is TGTGCCAGCAGTTTAGCAGGGGGCTATGGCTACACCTTC. V usage is TRBV28 and J usage is TRBJ1-2; TRBD1 matches at 7 bases. Germline V gives CDR1 MDHEN, CDR2 SYDVKM. The J segment lost 4 bases and the V segment lost 2 bases, leaving 1 base of the junction unmatched. There are 13 residues in the CDR3.

In DNA form, the CDR3 reads TGTGCCAGCAGTGCTAGCGGGAGAGAGACCCAGTACTTC. It specifies CASSASGRETQYF. The chain recombines TRBV6-2 or TRBV6-3 with TRBJ2-5, with 10 bases aligning to TRBD2. The CDR3 sequence is 13 residues long. With V trimmed by 5 bases and J by 4 bases, 1 base remained unmatched. CDR1 is MNHEY, CDR2 SVGEGT, per germline.

The V gene is TRBV7-9, the J gene TRBJ2-3; 10 bases line up with TRBD2. CDR1 SEHNR and CDR2 FQNEAQ come from the germline V gene (reference sequence). V lost 6 bases and J lost 4; bases outside the gene matches: 10. The CDR3 contains 16 residues. CDR3 loop: CASSLTVLAGADTQYF. DNA for the CDR3: TGTGCCAGCAGTCTCACTGTCCTAGCGGGAGCAGATACGCAGTATTTT.

This rearrangement joins TRBV7-2 to TRBJ2-3; 8 bases are a match to TRBD2. Trimming took 4 bases from V and 5 from J; bases not matched to a gene: 11. CDR3 length: 16 amino acids. Germline V gene sequence: CDR1 SGHTA, CDR2 FQGNSA. CDR3 loop: CASSSAGLAGRDTQYF. For the CDR3, the DNA is TGTGCCAGCAGCTCGGCAGGGCTAGCGGGTAGAGATACGCAGTATTTT.

In its sample, this clone was seen once. J is TRBJ2-1 and V is TRBV4-3; weak D call: TRBD2 (6 bases). The V gene's germline CDR1 is LGHNA and CDR2 YSLEER. The CDR3 covers 19 residues. The V end lost 1 base, the J end lost 7 bases, and 26 bases lay between the germline ends. The CDR3 coding sequence is TGCGCCAGCAGCCAAGCTATGGGGTTTACTAGCTGGGGTCTGAATGAGCAGTTCTTC. This encodes CASSQAMGFTSWGLNEQFF.